A single T cell receptor (beta chain) is shown here with its context. Its antigen is as yet unknown. This entry belongs to a study of T cell responses to AZD1222 COVID-19 vaccine. Measured with immunoSEQ multiplex PCR; TCRdb has only the in-frame clones, and not every one. Among 150,000 to 200,000 clones listed, about 85% were seen once. Whole-study results and caveats: Clonal diversity was possibly underestimated; the donors were predominantly white British and more often female. It was only a handful of AZD1222 recipients who were seropositive at baseline.

This CDR3 region has 18 residues. The ends lost 5 bases at V and 4 bases at J; junction bases unmatched: 7. Looked up from germline, CDR1 is SEHNR and CDR2 is FQNEAQ (reference sequence). The chain uses TRBV7-9 and TRBJ2-2; TRBD2 matches 16 bases. Sequenced here: peripheral blood, sampled on day 0 of AZD1222 vaccination. This TCR was recovered from an adult in good health. CDR3 loop: CASSAPGLAGGGTGELFF. The CDR3, as DNA: TGTGCCAGCAGCGCGCCGGGACTAGCGGGAGGGGGCACCGGGGAGCTGTTTTTT.